Here is one T cell receptor beta chain with its context. The data are from a study of T cells in tuberculosis. After thawing and overnight rest, PBMC were stained with GMM-loaded CD1B tetramer, viability dye and anti-CD3 for sorting. CD1B tetramers were loaded with Rhodococcus equi-derived C32 glucose monomycolate. Looked up from germline, CDR1 is SGHNT and CDR2 is YYREEE (reference sequence). This CDR3 has 12 amino acids. Trimming removed 3 bases at V and 5 bases at J, with 7 bases between. Chain pairing is unknown; alpha and beta were sequenced separately. TCRdb's table, derived via immunoSEQ multiplex PCR, lists solely in-frame clones and lacks some. The sample yields 85,000 to 90,000 clones, approximately 91% seen once.

Sequencing was performed on CD1b-GMM tetramer-negative cells sorted from PBMCs. The TCR sequence derives from an adult woman with latent tuberculosis. The chain carries TRBV5-4 and TRBJ2-3; D gene unclear. As DNA, the CDR3 is TGTGCCAGCAGCTCCCCAGGAGATACGCAGTATTTT. Translating gives CASSSPGDTQYF.